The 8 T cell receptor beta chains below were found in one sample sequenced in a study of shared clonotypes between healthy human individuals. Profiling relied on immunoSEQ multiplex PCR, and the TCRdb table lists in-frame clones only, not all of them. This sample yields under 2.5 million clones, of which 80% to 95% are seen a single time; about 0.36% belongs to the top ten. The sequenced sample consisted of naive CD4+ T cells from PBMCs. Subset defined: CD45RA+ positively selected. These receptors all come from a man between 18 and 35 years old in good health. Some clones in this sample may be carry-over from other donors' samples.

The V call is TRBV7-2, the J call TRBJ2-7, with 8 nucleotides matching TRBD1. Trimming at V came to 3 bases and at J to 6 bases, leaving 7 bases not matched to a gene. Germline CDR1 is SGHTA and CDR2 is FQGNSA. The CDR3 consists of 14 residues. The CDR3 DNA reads TGTGCCAGCAGCTTTACGAGACAGGGGACCGAGCAGTACTTC. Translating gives CASSFTRQGTEQYF.

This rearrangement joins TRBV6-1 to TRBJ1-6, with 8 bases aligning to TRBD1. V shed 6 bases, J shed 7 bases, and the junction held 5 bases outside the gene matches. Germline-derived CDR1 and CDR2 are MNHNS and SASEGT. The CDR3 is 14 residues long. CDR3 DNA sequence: TGTGCCAGCAGCCGGGACAGGTTAAATTCACCCCTCCACTTT. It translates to CASSRDRLNSPLHF.

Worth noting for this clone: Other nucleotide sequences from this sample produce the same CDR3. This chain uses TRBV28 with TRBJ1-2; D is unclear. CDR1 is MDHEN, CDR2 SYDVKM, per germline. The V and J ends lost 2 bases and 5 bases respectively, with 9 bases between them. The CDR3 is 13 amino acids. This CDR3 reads CASSLGRLYGYTF. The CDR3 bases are TGTGCCAGCAGTTTAGGCAGGTTGTATGGCTACACCTTC.

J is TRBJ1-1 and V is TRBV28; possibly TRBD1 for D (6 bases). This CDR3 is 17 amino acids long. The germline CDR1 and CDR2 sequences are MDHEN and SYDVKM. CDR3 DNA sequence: TGTGCTCTAAGTTTAATCATTAAAGCAGGGGAATTAGCTGAAGCTTTCTTT. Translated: CALSLIIKAGELAEAFF.

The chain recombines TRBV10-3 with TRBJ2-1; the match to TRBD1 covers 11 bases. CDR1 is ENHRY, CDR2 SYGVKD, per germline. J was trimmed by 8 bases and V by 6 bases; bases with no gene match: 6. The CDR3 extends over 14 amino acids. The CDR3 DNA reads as TGTGCCATCAGCCGGACAGGGGGCTTGGATGAGCAGTTCTTC. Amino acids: CAISRTGGLDEQFF.

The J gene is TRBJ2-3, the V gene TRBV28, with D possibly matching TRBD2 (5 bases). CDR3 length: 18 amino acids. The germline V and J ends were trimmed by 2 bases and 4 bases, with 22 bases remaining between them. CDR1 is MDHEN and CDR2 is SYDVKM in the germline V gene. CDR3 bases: TGTGCCAGCAGTTTACCCAACCAACTCCAGAGGGTAGCAGATACGCAGTATTTT. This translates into CASSLPNQLQRVADTQYF.

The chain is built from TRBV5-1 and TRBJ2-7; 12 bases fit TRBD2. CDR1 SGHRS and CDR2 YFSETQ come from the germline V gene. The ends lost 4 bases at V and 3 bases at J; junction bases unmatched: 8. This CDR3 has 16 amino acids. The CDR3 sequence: CASSPLLTSGSYEQYF. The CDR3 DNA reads TGCGCCAGCAGCCCGCTCCTGACTAGCGGGAGCTACGAGCAGTACTTC.

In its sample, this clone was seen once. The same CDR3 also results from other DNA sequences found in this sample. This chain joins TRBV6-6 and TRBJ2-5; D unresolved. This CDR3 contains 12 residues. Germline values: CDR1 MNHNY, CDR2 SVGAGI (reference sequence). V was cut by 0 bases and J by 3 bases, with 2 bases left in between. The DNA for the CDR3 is TGTGCCAGCAGTTACTCAAAAGAGACCCAGTACTTC. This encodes CASSYSKETQYF.